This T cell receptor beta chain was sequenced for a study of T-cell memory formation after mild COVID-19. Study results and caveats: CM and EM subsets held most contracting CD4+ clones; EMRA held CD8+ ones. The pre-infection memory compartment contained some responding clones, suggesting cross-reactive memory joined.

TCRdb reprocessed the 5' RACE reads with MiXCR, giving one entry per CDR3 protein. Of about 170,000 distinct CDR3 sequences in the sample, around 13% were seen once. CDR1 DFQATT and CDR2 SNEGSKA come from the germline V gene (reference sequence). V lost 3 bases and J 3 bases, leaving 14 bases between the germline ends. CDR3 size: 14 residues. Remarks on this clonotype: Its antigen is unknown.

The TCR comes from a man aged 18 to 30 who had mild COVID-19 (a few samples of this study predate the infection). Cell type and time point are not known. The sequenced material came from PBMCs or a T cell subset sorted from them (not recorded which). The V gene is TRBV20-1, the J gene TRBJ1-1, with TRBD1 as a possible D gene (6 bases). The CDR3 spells CSARMIQGYTEAFF. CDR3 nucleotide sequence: TGCAGTGCTAGGATGATCCAGGGGTACACTGAAGCTTTCTTT.